This T cell receptor (beta chain) was sequenced in a study of blood T cell repertoires in COVID-19. Across the whole study: The samples span acute and convalescent COVID-19 from the United States, Italy and Spain. Sources were T cells, B-cell-depleted T cells, or PBMCs; the material itself was cDNA or gDNA.

CDR3 size: 16 residues. From germline, CDR1 is KGHDR and CDR2 SFDVKD. V shed 3 bases, J shed 5 bases, and the junction held 11 bases outside the gene matches. This table comes from immunoSEQ multiplex PCR, and its TCRdb copy is limited to in-frame clones, with some not included. This sample has approximately 94,000 clones, with around 81% found just once. Sequencing used peripheral blood. The rearrangement links TRBV24-1 to TRBJ2-5, with 7 bases fitting TRBD2. The clonotype was recovered from a man in his forties or fifties with active or convalescent COVID-19. The CDR3 loop reads CATSDPVRGVRETQYF. In DNA form, the CDR3 reads TGTGCCACCAGTGATCCCGTCCGGGGGGTCCGGGAGACCCAGTACTTC.